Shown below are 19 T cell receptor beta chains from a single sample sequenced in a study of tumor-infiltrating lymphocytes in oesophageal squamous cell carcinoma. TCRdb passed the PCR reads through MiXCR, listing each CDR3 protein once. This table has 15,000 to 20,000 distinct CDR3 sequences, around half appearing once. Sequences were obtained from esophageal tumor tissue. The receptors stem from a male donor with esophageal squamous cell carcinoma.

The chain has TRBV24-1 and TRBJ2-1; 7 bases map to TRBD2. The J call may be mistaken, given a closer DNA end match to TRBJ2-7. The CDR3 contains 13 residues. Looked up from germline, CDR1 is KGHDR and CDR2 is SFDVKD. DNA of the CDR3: TGTGCCACCGGCCTAGCGGCCTCCAATGAGCAGTACTTC. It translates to CATGLAASNEQYF.

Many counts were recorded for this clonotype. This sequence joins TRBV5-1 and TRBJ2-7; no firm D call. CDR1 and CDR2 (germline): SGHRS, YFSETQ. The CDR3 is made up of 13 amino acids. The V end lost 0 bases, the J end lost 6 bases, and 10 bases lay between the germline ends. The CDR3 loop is CASSLGSLPEQYF. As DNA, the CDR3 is TGCGCCAGCAGCTTGGGTTCGCTCCCCGAGCAGTACTTC.

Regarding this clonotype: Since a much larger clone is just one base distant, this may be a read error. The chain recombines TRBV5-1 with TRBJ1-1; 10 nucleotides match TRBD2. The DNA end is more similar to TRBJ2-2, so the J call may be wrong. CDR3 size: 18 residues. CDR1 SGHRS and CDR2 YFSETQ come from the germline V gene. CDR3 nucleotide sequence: TGCGCCAGCAGCTTGAGTAGGACTAGCGGCACGAACACCGGGGAGCTGTTTTTT. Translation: CASSLSRTSGTNTGELFF.

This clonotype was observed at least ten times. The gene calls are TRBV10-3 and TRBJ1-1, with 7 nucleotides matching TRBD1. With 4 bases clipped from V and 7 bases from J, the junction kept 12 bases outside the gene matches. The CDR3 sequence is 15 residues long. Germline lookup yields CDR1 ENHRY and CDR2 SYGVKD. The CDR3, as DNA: TGTGCCATCAGTGGTCGAGGGGGCACAATGGATGAAGCTTTCTTT. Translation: CAISGRGGTMDEAFF.

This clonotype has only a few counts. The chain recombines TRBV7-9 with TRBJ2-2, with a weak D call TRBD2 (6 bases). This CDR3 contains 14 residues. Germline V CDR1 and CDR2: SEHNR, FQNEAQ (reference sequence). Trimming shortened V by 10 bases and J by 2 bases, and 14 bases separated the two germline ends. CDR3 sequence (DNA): TGTGCCACTGCGGGCGGGACTAACACCGGGGAGCTGTTTTTT. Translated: CATAGGTNTGELFF. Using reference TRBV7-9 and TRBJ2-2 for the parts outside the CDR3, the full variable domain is DTGVSQNPRHKITKRGQNVTFRCDPISEHNRLYWYRQTLGQGPEFLTYFQNEAQLEKSRLLSDRFSAERPKGSFSTLEIQRTEQGDSAMYLCATAGGTNTGELFFGEGSRLTVL.

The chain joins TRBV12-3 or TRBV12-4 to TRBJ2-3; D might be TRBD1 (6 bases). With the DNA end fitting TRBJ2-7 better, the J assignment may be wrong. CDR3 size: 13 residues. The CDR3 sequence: CASSSPDSYEQYF. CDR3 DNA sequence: TGTGCCAGCAGTTCACCGGACAGCTACGAGCAGTACTTC.

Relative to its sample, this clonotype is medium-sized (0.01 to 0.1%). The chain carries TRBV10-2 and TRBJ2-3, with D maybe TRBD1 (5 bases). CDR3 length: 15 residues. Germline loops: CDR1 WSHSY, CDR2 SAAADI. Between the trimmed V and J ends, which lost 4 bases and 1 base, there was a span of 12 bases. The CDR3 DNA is TGCGCCAGCAGTGGTTCCGGACAAGGCACAGATACGCAGTATTTT. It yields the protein CASSGSGQGTDTQYF.

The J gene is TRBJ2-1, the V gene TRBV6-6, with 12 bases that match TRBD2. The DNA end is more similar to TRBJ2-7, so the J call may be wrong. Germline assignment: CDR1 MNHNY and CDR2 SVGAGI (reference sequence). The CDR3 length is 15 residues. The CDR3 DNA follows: TGTGCCAGCAGTTATGTGACTAGCGGGAGAAATGAGCAGTACTTC. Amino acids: CASSYVTSGRNEQYF.

The CDR3 spells CASSLRTGGAENIQYF. CDR3 in DNA: TGTGCCAGCAGCTTAAGGACAGGGGGTGCAGAGAACATTCAGTACTTC. The chain links TRBV7-8 to TRBJ2-4, with 10 bases aligning to TRBD1. The germline V gene encodes CDR1 SGHVS and CDR2 FQNEAQ. V was pared by 2 bases and J by 7 bases, with 8 bases of the junction left unmatched. The CDR3 is made up of 16 amino acids. The full variable domain, rest sourced from reference TRBV7-8 and TRBJ2-4, is GAGVSQSPRYKVAKRGQDVALRCDPISGHVSLFWYQQALGQGPEFLTYFQNEAQLDKSGLPSDRFFAERPEGSVSTLKIQRTQQEDSAVYLCASSLRTGGAENIQYFGAGTRLSVL.

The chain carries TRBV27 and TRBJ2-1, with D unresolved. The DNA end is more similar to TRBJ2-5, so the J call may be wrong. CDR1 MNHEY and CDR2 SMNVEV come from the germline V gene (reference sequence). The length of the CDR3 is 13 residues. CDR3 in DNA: TGTGCCAGCAGTTTATCGATGAAAGAGACCCAGTACTTC. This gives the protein CASSLSMKETQYF.

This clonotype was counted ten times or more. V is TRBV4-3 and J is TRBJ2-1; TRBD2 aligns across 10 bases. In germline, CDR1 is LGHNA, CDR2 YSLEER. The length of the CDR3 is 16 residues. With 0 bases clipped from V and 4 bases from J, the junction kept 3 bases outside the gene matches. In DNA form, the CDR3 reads TGCGCCAGCAGCCAAGAGGCTAGCGGGAGATACAATGAGCAGTTCTTC. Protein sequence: CASSQEASGRYNEQFF.

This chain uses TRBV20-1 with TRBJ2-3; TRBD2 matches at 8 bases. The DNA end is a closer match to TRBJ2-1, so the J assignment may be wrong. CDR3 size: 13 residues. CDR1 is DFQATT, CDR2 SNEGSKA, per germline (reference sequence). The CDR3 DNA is TGCAGTGCATCCGGGGGGGAAGTCAATGAGCAGTTCTTC. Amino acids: CSASGGEVNEQFF.

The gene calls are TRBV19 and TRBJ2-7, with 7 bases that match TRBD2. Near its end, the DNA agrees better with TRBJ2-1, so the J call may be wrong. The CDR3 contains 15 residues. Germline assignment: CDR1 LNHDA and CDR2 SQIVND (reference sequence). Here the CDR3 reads CASSIQAGSYNEQFF. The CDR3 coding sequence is TGTGCCAGTAGTATTCAAGCGGGGTCCTACAATGAGCAGTTCTTC.

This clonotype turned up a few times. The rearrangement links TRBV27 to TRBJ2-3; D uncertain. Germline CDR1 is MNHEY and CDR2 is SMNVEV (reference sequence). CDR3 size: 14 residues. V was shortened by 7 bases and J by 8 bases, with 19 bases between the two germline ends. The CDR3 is CASKERFGRGTQYF. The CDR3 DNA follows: TGTGCCAGCAAGGAGAGGTTTGGCCGCGGTACGCAGTATTTT.

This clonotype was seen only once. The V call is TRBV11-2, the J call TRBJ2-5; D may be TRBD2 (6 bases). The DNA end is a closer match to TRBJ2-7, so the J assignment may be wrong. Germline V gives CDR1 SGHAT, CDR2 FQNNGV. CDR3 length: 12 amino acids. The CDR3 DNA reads TGTGCCAGCAACGTACTAGCTGGCGAGCAGTACTTC. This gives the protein CASNVLAGEQYF.

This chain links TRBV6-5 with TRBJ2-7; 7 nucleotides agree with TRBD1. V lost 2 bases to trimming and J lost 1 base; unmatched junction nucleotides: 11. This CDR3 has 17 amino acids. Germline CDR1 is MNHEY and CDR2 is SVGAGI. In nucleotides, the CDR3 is TGTGCCAGCAGTTACCGGAAAACAGGGGATTGGTCCTACGAGCAGTACTTC. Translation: CASSYRKTGDWSYEQYF.

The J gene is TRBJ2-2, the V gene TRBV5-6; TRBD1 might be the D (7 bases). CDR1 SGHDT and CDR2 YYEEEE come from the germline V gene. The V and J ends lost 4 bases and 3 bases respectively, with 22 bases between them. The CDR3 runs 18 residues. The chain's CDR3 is CASSQLGGTGVDTGELFF. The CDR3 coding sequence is TGTGCCAGCAGCCAACTGGGGGGCACAGGGGTGGACACCGGGGAGCTGTTTTTT.

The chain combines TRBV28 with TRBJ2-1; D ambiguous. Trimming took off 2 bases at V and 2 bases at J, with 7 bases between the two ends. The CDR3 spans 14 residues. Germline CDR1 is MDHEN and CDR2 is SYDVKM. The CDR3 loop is CASSLQATYNEQFF. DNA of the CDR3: TGTGCCAGCAGTTTACAGGCCACCTACAATGAGCAGTTCTTC.

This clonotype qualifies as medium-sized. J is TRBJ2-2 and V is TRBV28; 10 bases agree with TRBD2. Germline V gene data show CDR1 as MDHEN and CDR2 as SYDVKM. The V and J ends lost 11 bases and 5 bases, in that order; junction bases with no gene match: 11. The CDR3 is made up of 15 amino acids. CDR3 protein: CASSPGLAITGELFF. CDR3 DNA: TGTGCCTCCTCGCCGGGACTAGCGATAACCGGGGAGCTGTTTTTT.